This paragraph covers one T cell receptor (beta chain) sequence. Its antigen is not known. A much larger clone differs by one base, so this may be a read error. These data belong to a study of early T cells in non-severe SARS-CoV-2 infection. Turning to the study itself: The authors sequenced bulk RNA from unsorted whole blood, leaving chains unpaired.

Trimming took off 2 bases at V and 0 bases at J, with 7 bases between the two ends. The germline V gene encodes CDR1 LNHNV and CDR2 YYDKDF (reference sequence). This CDR3 is 15 amino acids long. Study observations and caveats: Matching results from VDJdb favored anti-spike CD8 responses, leaving private and CD4 specificities undetected.

The protocol attached unique molecular identifiers to individual cDNA molecules. Each CDR3 protein gets one entry after TCRdb re-called the 5' RACE reads with MiXCR. The sample consists of 45,000 to 75,000 distinct CDR3 sequences, 8% to 9% of them appearing once. The receptor was derived from an adult who was a healthcare worker with PCR-confirmed SARS-CoV-2 infection or an uninfected control (not recorded which). This chain joins TRBV15 and TRBJ1-4, with unresolved D. Sequences were obtained from whole blood. CDR3 coding DNA: TGTGCCACCAGCAGAAGCGGAACAACTAATGAAAAACTGTTTTTT. Encoded protein: CATSRSGTTNEKLFF.